This T cell receptor beta chain was captured in a study of CD8 T cells in ankylosing spondylitis. This clonotype turned up a few times. Its target is not known. Quantitative molecular-barcoded 5'-RACE generated the TCR beta libraries. TCRdb re-analysed the 5' RACE reads in MiXCR, keeping a single row per CDR3 protein. The sample yields 200,000 to 250,000 distinct CDR3 sequences, around a quarter seen once. Findings of the study overall: Several of the motif variants were reported before in synovial fluid and blood from reactive arthritis. Disease-linked clones were reportedly significantly enriched in matched ankylosing spondylitis synovial fluid. Seven to nine highly homologous variants formed a TCR beta motif that appeared characteristic of ankylosing spondylitis blood.

Trimming stripped 1 base from V and 0 bases from J, with 8 bases between. Germline CDR1 KGHDR, CDR2 SFDVKD. The CDR3 is made up of 15 amino acids. The TCR was taken from a male donor with ankylosing spondylitis or in good health (not recorded which). V gene TRBV24-1 combines with J gene TRBJ2-5; D is possibly TRBD1 (5 bases). The sequencing input was blood, either unsorted or a sorted T cell fraction (not recorded which). The CDR3 DNA is TGTGCCACCAGTGATTTTTCAGGGAACCAAGAGACCCAGTACTTC. Translation: CATSDFSGNQETQYF.